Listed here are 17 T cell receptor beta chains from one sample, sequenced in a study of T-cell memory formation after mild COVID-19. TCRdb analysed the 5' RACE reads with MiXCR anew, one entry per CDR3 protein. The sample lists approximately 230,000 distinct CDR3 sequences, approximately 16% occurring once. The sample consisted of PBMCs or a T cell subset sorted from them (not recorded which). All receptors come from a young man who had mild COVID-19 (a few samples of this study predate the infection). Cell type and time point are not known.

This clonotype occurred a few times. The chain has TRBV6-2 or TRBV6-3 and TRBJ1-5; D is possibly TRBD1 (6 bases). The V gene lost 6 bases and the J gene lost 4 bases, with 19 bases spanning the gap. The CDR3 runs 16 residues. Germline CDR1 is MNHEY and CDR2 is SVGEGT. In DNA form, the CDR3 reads TGTGCCAGCAGCCGGCACAGGGAAGGCGGTAATCAGCCCCAGCATTTT. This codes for CASSRHREGGNQPQHF.

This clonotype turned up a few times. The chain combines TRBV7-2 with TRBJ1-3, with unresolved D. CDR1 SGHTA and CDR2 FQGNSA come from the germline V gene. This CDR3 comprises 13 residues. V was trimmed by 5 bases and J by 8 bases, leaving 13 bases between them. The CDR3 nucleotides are TGTGCCAGCAGCCGAGGACTACGGCACACCATATATTTT. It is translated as CASSRGLRHTIYF.

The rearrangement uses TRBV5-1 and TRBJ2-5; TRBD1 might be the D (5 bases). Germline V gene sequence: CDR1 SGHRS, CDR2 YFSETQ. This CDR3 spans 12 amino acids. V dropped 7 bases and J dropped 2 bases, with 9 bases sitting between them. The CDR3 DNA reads TGCGCCAGCCGACAGAATCAAGAGACCCAGTACTTC. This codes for CASRQNQETQYF.

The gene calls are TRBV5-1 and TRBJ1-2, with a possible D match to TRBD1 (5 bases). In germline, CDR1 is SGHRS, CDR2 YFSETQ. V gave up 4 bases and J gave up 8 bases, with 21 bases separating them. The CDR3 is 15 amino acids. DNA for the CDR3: TGCGCCAGCAGCAAGGACACCGAACATGTAGGAGGCTACACCTTC. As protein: CASSKDTEHVGGYTF.

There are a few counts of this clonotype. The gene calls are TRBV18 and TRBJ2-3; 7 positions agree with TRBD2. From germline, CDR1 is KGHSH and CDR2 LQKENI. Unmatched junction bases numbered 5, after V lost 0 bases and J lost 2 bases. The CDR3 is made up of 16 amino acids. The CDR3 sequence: CASSPPSGVHTDTQYF. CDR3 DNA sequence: TGTGCCAGCTCACCACCCAGCGGGGTACACACAGATACGCAGTATTTT.

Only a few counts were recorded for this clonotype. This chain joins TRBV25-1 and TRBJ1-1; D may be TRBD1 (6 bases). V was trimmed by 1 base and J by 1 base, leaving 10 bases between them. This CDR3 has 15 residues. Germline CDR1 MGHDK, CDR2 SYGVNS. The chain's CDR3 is CASSEFVGGNTEAFF. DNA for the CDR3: TGTGCCAGCAGTGAATTCGTAGGGGGGAACACTGAAGCTTTCTTT. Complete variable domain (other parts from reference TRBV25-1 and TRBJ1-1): EADIYQTPRYLVIGTGKKITLECSQTMGHDKMYWYQQDPGMELHLIHYSYGVNSTEKGDLSSESTVSRIRTEHFPLTLESARPSHTSQYLCASSEFVGGNTEAFFGQGTRLTVV.

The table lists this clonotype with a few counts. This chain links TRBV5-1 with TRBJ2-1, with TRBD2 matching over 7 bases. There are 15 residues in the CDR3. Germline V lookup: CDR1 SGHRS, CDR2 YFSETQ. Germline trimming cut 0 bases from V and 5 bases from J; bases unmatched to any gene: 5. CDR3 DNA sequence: TGCGCCAGCAGCTTGGGGCTAGCGGAGCACAATGAGCAGTTCTTC. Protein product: CASSLGLAEHNEQFF.

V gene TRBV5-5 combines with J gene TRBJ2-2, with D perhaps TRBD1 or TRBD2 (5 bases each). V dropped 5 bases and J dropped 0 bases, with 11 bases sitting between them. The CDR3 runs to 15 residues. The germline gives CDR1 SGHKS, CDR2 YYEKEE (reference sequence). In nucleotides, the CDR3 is TGTGCCAGCAGTCGGGACGGGACGAACACCGGGGAGCTGTTTTTT. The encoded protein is CASSRDGTNTGELFF. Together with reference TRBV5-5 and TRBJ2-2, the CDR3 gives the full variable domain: DAGVTQSPTHLIKTRGQQVTLRCSPISGHKSVSWYQQVLGQGPQFIFQYYEKEERGRGNFPDRFSARQFPNYSSELNVNALLLGDSALYLCASSRDGTNTGELFFGEGSRLTVL.

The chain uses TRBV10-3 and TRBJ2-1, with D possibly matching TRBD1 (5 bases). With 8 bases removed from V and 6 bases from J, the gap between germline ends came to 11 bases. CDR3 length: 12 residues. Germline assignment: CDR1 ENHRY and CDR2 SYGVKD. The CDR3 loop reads CAIQRGPNEQFF. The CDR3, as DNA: TGTGCCATCCAAAGGGGTCCCAATGAGCAGTTCTTC.

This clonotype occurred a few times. The CDR3 loop reads CASSSGVGTGELFF. CDR3 coding DNA: TGCGCCAGCAGCTCTGGGGTGGGCACCGGGGAGCTGTTTTTT. This rearrangement joins TRBV5-1 to TRBJ2-2; D gene unclear. The CDR3 totals 14 residues. Trimming took off 3 bases at V and 4 bases at J, with 10 bases between the two ends. Looked up from germline, CDR1 is SGHRS and CDR2 is YFSETQ.

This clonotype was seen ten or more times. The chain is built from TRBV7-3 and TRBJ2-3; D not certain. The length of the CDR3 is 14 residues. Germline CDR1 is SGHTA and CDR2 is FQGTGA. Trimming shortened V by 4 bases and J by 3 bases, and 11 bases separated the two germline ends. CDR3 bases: TGTGCCAGCAGCTCCCGGCGTGTGACAGATACGCAGTATTTT. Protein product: CASSSRRVTDTQYF.

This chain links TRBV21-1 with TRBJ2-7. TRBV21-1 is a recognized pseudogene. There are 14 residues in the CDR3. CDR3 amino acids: CASSNAYVSYEQYF. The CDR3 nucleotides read TGTGCCAGCAGCAATGCGTATGTCTCCTACGAGCAGTACTTC.

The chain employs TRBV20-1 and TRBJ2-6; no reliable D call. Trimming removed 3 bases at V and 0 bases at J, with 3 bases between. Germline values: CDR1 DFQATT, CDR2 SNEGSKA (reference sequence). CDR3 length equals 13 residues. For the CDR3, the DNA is TGCAGTGCTAGCCCCTCTGGGGCCAACGTCCTGACTTTC. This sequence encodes CSASPSGANVLTF.

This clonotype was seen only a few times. This chain's CDR3 is CATATDGTQQFF. The CDR3 DNA is TGTGCCACCGCTACGGACGGCACCCAGCAGTTCTTC. V gene TRBV6-6 combines with J gene TRBJ2-1, with D hard to call. The CDR3 is 12 residues long. The germline V gene encodes CDR1 MNHNY and CDR2 SVGAGI (reference sequence). V was pared by 10 bases and J by 11 bases, with 18 bases between.

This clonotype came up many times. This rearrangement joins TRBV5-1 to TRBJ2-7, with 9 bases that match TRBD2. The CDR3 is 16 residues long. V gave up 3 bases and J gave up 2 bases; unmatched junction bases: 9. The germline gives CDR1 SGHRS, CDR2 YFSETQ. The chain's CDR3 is CASSSNSGGIAYEQYF. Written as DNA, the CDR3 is TGCGCCAGCAGCTCGAATAGCGGGGGAATCGCCTACGAGCAGTACTTC.

The DNA for the CDR3 is TGTGCCAGCAGCTTAACAACGAACACCGGGGAGCTGTTTTTT. Protein sequence: CASSLTTNTGELFF. This chain connects TRBV7-2 to TRBJ2-2; D gene unclear. The V and J ends lost 2 bases and 0 bases respectively, with 4 bases between them. Germline-derived CDR1 and CDR2 are SGHTA and FQGNSA. The CDR3 covers 14 residues.

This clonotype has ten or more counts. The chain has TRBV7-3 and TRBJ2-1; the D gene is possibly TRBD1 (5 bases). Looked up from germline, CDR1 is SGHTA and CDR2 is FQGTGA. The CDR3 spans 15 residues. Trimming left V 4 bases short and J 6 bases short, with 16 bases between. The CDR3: CASSSRQGRINEQFF. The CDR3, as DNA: TGTGCCAGCAGCTCCCGGCAGGGCAGAATCAATGAGCAGTTCTTC.